This note documents a single T cell receptor beta chain sequence. Its antigen is undetermined. Vbeta (60) and Jbeta (13) primers were used in the PCR. TCRdb keeps only in-frame clones here, not all; method: immunoSEQ multiplex PCR. The sample lists fewer than 120,000 clones; over 65% were seen once. These data come from a study of cytomegalovirus exposure and HLA in healthy donors. Study-level results: Researchers reported that a few CMV-associated chains were confirmed in vitro as CMV antigen-specific. V- and J-gene trimming in TCR beta was tied to a missense DCLRE1C variant by an analysis performed later. Highly shared sequence variants in one cluster were likely a sequencing artifact.

While unrecorded immune exposures were likely, the donors were nominally healthy when sampled. The germline V gene has CDR1 MDHEN and CDR2 SYDVKM. The CDR3 contains 11 residues. V gave up 3 bases and J gave up 6 bases, with 5 bases separating them. J is TRBJ1-2 and V is TRBV28; unclear D gene. This sequence originates from a man younger than 40 in good health and CMV-seropositive. Sequencing was performed on PBMCs. The CDR3 coding sequence is TGTGCCAGCAGTTTGGCCCATGGCTACACCTTC. It translates to CASSLAHGYTF.